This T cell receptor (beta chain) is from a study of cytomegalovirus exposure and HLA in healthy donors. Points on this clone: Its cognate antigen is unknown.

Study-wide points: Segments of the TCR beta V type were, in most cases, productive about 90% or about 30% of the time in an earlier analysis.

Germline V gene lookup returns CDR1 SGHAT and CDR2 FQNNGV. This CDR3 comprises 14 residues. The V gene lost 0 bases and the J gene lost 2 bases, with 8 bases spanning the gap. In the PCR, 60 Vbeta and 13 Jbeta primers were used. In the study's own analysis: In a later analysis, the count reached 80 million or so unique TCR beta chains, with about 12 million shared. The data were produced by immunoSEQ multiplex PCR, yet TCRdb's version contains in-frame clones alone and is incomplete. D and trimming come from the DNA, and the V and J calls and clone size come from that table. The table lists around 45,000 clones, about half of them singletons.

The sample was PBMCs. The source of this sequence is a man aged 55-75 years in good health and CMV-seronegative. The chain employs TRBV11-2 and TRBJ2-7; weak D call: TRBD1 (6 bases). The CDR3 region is CASSLEGAAYEQYF. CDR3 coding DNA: TGTGCCAGCAGCTTAGAGGGGGCAGCCTACGAGCAGTACTTC.